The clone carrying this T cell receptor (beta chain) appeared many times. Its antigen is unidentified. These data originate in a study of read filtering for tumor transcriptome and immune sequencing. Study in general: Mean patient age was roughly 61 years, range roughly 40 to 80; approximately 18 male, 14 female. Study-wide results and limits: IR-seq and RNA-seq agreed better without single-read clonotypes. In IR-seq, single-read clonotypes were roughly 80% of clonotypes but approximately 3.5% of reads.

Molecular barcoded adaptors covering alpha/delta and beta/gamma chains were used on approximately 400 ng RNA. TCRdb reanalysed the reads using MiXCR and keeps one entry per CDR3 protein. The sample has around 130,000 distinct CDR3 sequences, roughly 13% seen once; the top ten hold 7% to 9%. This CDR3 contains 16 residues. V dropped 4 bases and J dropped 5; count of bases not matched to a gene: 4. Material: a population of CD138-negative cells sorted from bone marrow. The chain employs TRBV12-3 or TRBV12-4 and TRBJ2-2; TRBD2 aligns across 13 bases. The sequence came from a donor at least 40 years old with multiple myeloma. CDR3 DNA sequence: TGTGCCAGCAGTTCTCCGGGACTAGCGGGGACCGGGGAGCTGTTTTTT. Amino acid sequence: CASSSPGLAGTGELFF.